These T cell receptor beta chains were read from a single sample in a study of beta chain features in type 1 diabetes. Profiled with immunoSEQ multiplex PCR; TCRdb holds only in-frame clones, not every one. This table has 300,000 to 400,000 clones, roughly 13% appearing once. Sequencing was carried out using naive CD4+ T cells from blood. These TCRs come from a man aged 18 to 30 in good health. Each CDR3 is given with its conserved first and last residue. The D gene is left open where the match is weak. The listing skips clone size in some rows; elsewhere it reads once, few, many or a size class.

size: few; V: TRBV30; J: TRBJ1-4; D: TRBD1; CDR3: CAWDGGQGKKLFF; DNA: TGTGCCTGGGACGGAGGACAGGGCAAGAAACTGTTTTTT
size: few; V: TRBV29-1; J: TRBJ2-7; D: -; CDR3: CSVERSSYEQYF; DNA: TGCAGCGTTGAAAGGAGCTCCTACGAGCAGTACTTC
size: -; V: TRBV30; J: TRBJ1-1; D: -; CDR3: CAWIAAGDTEAFF; DNA: TGTGCCTGGATCGCTGCGGGGGACACTGAAGCTTTCTTT
size: many; V: TRBV23-1; J: TRBJ1-5; D: -; CDR3: CASSHPRQDQPQHF; DNA: TGCGCCAGCAGTCATCCCCGACAGGATCAGCCCCAGCATTTT
size: few; V: TRBV7-6; J: TRBJ2-7; D: -; CDR3: CASSLVGGSYEQYF; DNA: TGTGCCAGCAGCTTAGTTGGCGGATCCTACGAGCAGTACTTC
size: few; V: TRBV5-6; J: TRBJ2-7; D: TRBD1; CDR3: CASSLRTGGQAGYF; DNA: TGTGCCAGCAGCTTGCGAACAGGGGGCCAGGCCGGGTACTTC
size: few; V: TRBV19; J: TRBJ1-5; D: TRBD1; CDR3: CASSTHAGTGVQQPQHF; DNA: TGTGCCAGTAGTACCCATGCCGGGACAGGGGTACAGCAGCCCCAGCATTTT
size: -; V: TRBV7-3; J: TRBJ2-7; D: -; CDR3: CASSPPQGRLYEQYF; DNA: TGTGCCAGCAGCCCCCCCCAGGGGCGTCTCTACGAGCAGTACTTC
size: few; V: TRBV7-2; J: TRBJ1-1; D: -; CDR3: CASSTLGHQNTEAFF; DNA: TGTGCCAGCAGCACCCTGGGACACCAGAACACTGAAGCTTTCTTT
size: -; V: TRBV5-1; J: TRBJ1-2; D: TRBD1; CDR3: CASRLGTAANYGYTF; DNA: TGCGCCAGCCGACTAGGGACAGCTGCTAACTATGGCTACACCTTC
size: few; V: TRBV10-3; J: TRBJ2-1; D: -; CDR3: CAISGISYNEQFF; DNA: TGTGCCATCAGCGGGATCTCCTACAATGAGCAGTTCTTC
size: -; V: TRBV5-4; J: TRBJ2-5; D: -; CDR3: CASSLSGQETQYF; DNA: TGTGCCAGCAGCCTCTCGGGGCAAGAGACCCAGTACTTC
size: -; V: TRBV11-2; J: TRBJ2-3; D: -; CDR3: CASSLARSTDTQYF; DNA: TGTGCCAGCAGCTTAGCCAGGAGCACAGATACGCAGTATTTT
size: -; V: TRBV14; J: TRBJ2-2; D: -; CDR3: CASSQLALTGELFF; DNA: TGTGCCAGCAGCCAACTAGCGTTGACCGGGGAGCTGTTTTTT
size: -; V: TRBV6-6; J: TRBJ1-2; D: TRBD1; CDR3: CASGVGTGGASRF; DNA: TGTGCCAGCGGGGTAGGGACAGGGGGGGCCTCTCGCTTC
size: -; V: TRBV2; J: TRBJ1-3; D: -; CDR3: CASSERTGLGHTIYF; DNA: TGTGCCAGCAGCGAAAGAACAGGGCTGGGACACACCATATATTTT
size: -; V: TRBV7-9; J: TRBJ1-2; D: TRBD1; CDR3: CASTTGTGYGYTF; DNA: TGTGCCAGCACAACTGGGACAGGCTATGGCTACACCTTC
size: -; V: TRBV9; J: TRBJ1-2; D: -; CDR3: CASSVEGRNYGYTF; DNA: TGTGCCAGCAGCGTAGAGGGGCGCAACTATGGCTACACCTTC
size: few; V: TRBV5-4; J: TRBJ2-7; D: TRBD2; CDR3: CASSLDSTSVYEQYF; DNA: TGTGCCAGCAGCCTTGACTCGACTAGCGTCTACGAGCAGTACTTC
size: -; V: TRBV28; J: TRBJ2-5; D: TRBD2; CDR3: CASSFSGFAETQYF; DNA: TGTGCCAGCAGCTTTAGCGGGTTTGCAGAGACCCAGTACTTC
size: -; V: TRBV27; J: TRBJ1-1; D: -; CDR3: CASSLGHMNTEAFF; DNA: TGTGCCAGCAGTTTAGGACACATGAACACTGAAGCTTTCTTT
size: -; V: TRBV9; J: TRBJ1-2; D: -; CDR3: CASSVEAEGYGYTF; DNA: TGTGCCAGCAGCGTAGAGGCAGAGGGCTATGGCTACACCTTC
size: few; V: TRBV27; J: TRBJ2-5; D: -; CDR3: CASSSYQETQYF; DNA: TGTGCCAGCAGTTCATACCAAGAGACCCAGTACTTC
size: few; V: TRBV6-6; J: TRBJ1-1; D: TRBD1; CDR3: CASSLFAGGLREAFF; DNA: TGTGCCAGCAGTTTATTCGCAGGGGGGCTGCGGGAAGCTTTCTTT
size: -; V: TRBV28; J: TRBJ1-2; D: -; CDR3: CASSFSWAEANYGYTF; DNA: TGTGCCAGCAGTTTCTCATGGGCAGAAGCTAACTATGGCTACACCTTC
size: many; V: TRBV18; J: TRBJ2-6; D: TRBD1; CDR3: CASSQTGAGANVLTF; DNA: TGTGCCAGCTCCCAAACAGGGGCTGGGGCCAACGTCCTGACTTTC
size: few; V: TRBV30; J: TRBJ1-1; D: -; CDR3: CAWSVDERTEAFF; DNA: TGTGCCTGGAGTGTTGACGAGCGAACTGAAGCTTTCTTT
size: -; V: TRBV7-2; J: TRBJ2-3; D: TRBD1; CDR3: CASSLYGQGASDTQYF; DNA: TGTGCCAGCAGCTTATACGGACAGGGGGCTTCGGATACGCAGTATTTT
size: -; V: TRBV5-1; J: TRBJ1-4; D: TRBD1; CDR3: CASSGTGTVNEKLFF; DNA: TGCGCCAGCAGCGGAACCGGGACAGTTAATGAAAAACTGTTTTTT
size: -; V: TRBV2; J: TRBJ1-5; D: -; CDR3: CASSEMGLVNQPQHF; DNA: TGTGCCAGCAGTGAAATGGGACTGGTGAATCAGCCCCAGCATTTT
size: -; V: TRBV5-1; J: TRBJ2-7; D: -; CDR3: CASSSSQTYEQYF; DNA: TGCGCCAGCAGCTCCTCTCAGACCTACGAGCAGTACTTC